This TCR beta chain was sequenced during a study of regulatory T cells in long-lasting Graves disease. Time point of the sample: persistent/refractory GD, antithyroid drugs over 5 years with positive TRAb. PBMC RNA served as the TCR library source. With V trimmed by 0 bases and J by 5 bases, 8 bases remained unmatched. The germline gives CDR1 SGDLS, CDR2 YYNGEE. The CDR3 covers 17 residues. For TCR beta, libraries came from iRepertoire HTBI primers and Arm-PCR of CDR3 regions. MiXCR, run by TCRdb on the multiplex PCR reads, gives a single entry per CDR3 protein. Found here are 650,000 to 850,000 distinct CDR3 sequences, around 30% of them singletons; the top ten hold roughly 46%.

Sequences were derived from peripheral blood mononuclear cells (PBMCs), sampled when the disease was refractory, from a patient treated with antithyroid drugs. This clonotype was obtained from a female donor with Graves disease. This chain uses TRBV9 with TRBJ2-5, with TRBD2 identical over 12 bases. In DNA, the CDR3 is TGTGCCAGCAGCGTAGAGTCTAGCGGGAGGGCCGTGGAGACCCAGTACTTC. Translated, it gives CASSVESSGRAVETQYF.